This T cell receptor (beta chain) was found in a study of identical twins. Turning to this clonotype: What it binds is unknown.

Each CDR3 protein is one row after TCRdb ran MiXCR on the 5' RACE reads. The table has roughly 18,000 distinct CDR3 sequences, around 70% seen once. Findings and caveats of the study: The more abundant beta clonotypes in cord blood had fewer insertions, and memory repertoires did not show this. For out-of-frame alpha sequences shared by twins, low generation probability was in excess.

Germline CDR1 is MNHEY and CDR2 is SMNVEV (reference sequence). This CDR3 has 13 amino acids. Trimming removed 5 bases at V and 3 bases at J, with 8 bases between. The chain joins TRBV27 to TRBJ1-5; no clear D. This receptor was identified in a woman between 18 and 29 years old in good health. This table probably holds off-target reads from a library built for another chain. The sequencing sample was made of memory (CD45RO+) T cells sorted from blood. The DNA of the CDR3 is TGTGCCAGCAGTCAGGCGTACAATCAGCCCCAGCATTTT. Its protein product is CASSQAYNQPQHF.